This T cell receptor beta chain emerged from a study of T cells after yellow fever vaccination. General observations from the study: Primary-vaccination clones mostly resurfaced post-booster (under 98% CD4, approximately 87% CD8).

About this clonotype itself: Its target is unknown.

CDR1 MNHNY and CDR2 SVGAGI come from the germline V gene (reference sequence). V was clipped by 2 bases and J by 8 bases, with 3 bases between them. CDR3 length equals 11 residues. 5'RACE template switching generated TCR cDNA, adding a universal primer site and UMIs. TCRdb ran MiXCR on the 5' RACE reads and lists one entry per CDR3 protein. The sample yields about 300,000 distinct CDR3 sequences, approximately 10% seen once. The chain has TRBV6-6 and TRBJ1-4; D unresolved. Sequencing was performed on CD4+ T cells sorted from PBMCs, taken 5 days after the yellow fever booster vaccination. This TCR derives from a man in his late teens or twenties who received the YFV17D yellow fever vaccine. The CDR3 bases are TGTGCCAGCAGTTACGGGGAAAAACTGTTTTTT. The encoded protein is CASSYGEKLFF.